The clone carrying this T cell receptor beta chain was counted only a few times. What it recognizes is unknown. Both iRepertoire HTBI primers and Arm-PCR of CDR3 regions were used to build the TCR beta libraries. Study processing details: Among the samples, 60 or so TRBV and some 13 TRBJ segments were identified. TCRdb ran MiXCR on the multiplex PCR reads and lists one entry per CDR3 protein. It is TCRdb's table, rather than the study itself, that gives the V and J calls and clone size. The sample lists fewer than 650,000 distinct CDR3 sequences; about 15% were seen once. The data were taken from a study of regulatory T cells in long-lasting Graves disease. Findings and caveats of the study: With approximately 2,500 shared public clonotypes, persistent patients exceeded new patients, who shared about 1,000.

The time point denotes: newly diagnosed GD, antithyroid drugs for less than 3 months. TCR sequences were obtained from RNA taken from PBMCs. These data also featured in a second study, about T cells in Graves' hyperthyroidism and ophthalmopathy. As that study records: Stable hyperthyroidism was told apart from ophthalmopathy by a model built on 13 V-J features.

The starting material was peripheral blood mononuclear cells (PBMCs), obtained at new diagnosis, from a patient treated with antithyroid drugs. The source of this sequence is a man between 18 and 29 years old with Graves disease.

The CDR3 coding sequence is TGTGCCAGCAGCCTCAATTCCGAGGGTTACCTAGCGGGAAGGGTCCAAGAGACCCAGTACTTC. As protein: CASSLNSEGYLAGRVQETQYF. The rearrangement links TRBV7-3 to TRBJ2-5; 9 bases are shared with TRBD2. Germline CDR1 and CDR2: SGHTA and FQGTGA. The CDR3 spans 21 residues. The V gene end was trimmed by 5 bases and the J gene end by 1 base; junction bases not matched to a gene: 23.